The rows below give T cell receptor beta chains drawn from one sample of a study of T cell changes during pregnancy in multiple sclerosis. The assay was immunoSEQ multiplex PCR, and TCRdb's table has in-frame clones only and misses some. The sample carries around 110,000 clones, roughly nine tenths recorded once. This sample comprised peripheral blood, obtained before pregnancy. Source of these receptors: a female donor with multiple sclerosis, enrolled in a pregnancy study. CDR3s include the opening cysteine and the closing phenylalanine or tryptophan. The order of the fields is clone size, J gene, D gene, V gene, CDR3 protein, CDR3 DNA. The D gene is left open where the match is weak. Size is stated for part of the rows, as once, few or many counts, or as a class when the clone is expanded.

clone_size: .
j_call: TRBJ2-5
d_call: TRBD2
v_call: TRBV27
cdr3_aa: CASSPRTSGRAWETQYF
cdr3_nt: TGTGCCAGCAGTCCTCGGACTAGCGGGAGGGCCTGGGAGACCCAGTACTTC

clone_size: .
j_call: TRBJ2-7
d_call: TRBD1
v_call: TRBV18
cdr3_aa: CASSQDRGQVYEQYF
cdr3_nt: TGTGCCAGCTCACAAGACAGGGGGCAGGTTTACGAGCAGTACTTC

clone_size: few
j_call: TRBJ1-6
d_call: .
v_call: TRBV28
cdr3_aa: CASSLYRVYNSPLHF
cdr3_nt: TGTGCCAGCAGTCTATACAGGGTGTATAATTCACCCCTCCACTTT

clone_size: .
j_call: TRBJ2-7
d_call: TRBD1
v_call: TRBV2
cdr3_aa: CASSEARQGRGWVYEQYF
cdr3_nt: TGTGCCAGCAGTGAAGCAAGACAGGGCCGCGGGTGGGTTTACGAGCAGTACTTC

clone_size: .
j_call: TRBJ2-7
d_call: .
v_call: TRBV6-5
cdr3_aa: CASSYGSGTRNEQYF
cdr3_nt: TGTGCCAGCAGTTACGGGTCAGGAACGCGTAACGAGCAGTACTTC

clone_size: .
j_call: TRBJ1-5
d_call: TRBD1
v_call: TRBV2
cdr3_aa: CASKGQAGGGNQPQHF
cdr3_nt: TGTGCCAGCAAGGGACAGGCCGGGGGCGGCAATCAGCCCCAGCATTTT

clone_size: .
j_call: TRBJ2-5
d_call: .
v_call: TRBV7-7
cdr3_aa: CASSLGGWTEETQYF
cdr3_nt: TGTGCCAGCAGCTTAGGAGGGTGGACCGAAGAGACCCAGTACTTC

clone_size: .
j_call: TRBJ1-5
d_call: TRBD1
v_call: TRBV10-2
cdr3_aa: CASSGPTGNSNQPQHF
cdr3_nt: TGCGCCAGCAGTGGACCGACAGGGAATAGCAATCAGCCCCAGCATTTT

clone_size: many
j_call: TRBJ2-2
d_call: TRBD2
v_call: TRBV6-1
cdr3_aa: CASSELADTGELFF
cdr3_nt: TGTGCCAGCAGTGAACTAGCGGACACCGGGGAGCTGTTTTTT

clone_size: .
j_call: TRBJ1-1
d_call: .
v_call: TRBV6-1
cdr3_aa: CASQKSGNTEAFF
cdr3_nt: TGTGCCAGCCAGAAGTCGGGGAACACTGAAGCTTTCTTT

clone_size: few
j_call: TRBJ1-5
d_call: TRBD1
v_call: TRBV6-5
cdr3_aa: CASSAAGTGSQPQHF
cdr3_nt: TGTGCCAGCAGTGCTGCCGGGACAGGGAGTCAGCCCCAGCATTTT

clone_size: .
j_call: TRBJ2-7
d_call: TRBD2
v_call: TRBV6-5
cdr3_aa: CATIGASGGREQYF
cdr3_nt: TGTGCCACCATCGGGGCTAGCGGGGGACGGGAGCAGTACTTC

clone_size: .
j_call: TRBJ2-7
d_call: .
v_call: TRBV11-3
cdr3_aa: CASSLGGGGLVVYEQYF
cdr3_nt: TGTGCCAGCAGCTTAGGGGGCGGAGGGCTGGTTGTCTACGAGCAGTACTTC

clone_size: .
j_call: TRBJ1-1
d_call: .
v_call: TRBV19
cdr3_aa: CASSISVNTEAFF
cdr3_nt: TGTGCCAGTAGTATCTCGGTGAACACTGAAGCTTTCTTT

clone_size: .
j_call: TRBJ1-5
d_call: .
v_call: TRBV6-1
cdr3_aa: CASSEVATQPQHF
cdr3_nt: TGTGCCAGCAGTGAAGTAGCTACACAGCCCCAGCATTTT

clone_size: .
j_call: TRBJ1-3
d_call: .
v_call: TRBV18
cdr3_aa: CASSSNTGSGNTIYF
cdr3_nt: TGTGCCAGCTCCTCAAACACAGGGTCTGGAAACACCATATATTTT

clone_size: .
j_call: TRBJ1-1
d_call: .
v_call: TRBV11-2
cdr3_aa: CASSLFGVNTEAFF
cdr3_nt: TGTGCCAGCAGCCTCTTCGGGGTGAACACTGAAGCTTTCTTT

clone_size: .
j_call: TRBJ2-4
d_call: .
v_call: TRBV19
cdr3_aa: CASSIAGTASAKNIQYF
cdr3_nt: TGTGCCAGTAGTATAGCAGGAACCGCTTCAGCCAAAAACATTCAGTACTTC

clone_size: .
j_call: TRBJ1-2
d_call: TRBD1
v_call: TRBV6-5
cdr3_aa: CASRPGQGSGYTF
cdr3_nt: TGTGCCAGCAGACCCGGACAGGGGAGCGGCTACACCTTC

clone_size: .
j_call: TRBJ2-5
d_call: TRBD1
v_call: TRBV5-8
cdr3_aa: CASSLLGQGETQYF
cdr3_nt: TGTGCCAGCAGCTTGCTGGGACAGGGGGAGACCCAGTACTTC

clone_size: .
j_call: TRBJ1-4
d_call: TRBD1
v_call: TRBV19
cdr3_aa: CASRTQGAVNEKLFF
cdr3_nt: TGTGCCAGTAGGACGCAGGGGGCCGTTAATGAAAAACTGTTTTTT

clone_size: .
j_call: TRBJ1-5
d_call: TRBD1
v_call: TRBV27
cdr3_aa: CASRSGTGGSSNQPQHF
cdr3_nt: TGTGCCAGCAGATCTGGGACAGGGGGTTCTAGCAATCAGCCCCAGCATTTT

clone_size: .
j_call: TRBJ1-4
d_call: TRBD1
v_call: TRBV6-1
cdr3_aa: CASSGEDRLREKLFF
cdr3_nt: TGTGCCAGCAGTGGAGAGGACAGGTTGCGTGAAAAACTGTTTTTT

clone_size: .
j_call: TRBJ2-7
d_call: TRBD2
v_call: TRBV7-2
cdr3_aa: CASSSAGTSGTSVYEQYF
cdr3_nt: TGTGCCAGCAGCTCCGCCGGGACTAGCGGGACGTCGGTCTACGAGCAGTACTTC

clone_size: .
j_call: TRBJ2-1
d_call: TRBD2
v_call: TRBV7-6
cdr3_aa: CASSLRRGANNEQFF
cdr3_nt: TGTGCCAGCAGCTTAAGGCGGGGGGCTAACAATGAGCAGTTCTTC

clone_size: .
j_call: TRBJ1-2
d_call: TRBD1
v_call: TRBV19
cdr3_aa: CASSIDMLQGRAGYTF
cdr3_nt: TGTGCCAGTAGTATAGATATGCTACAGGGGCGGGCTGGCTACACCTTC

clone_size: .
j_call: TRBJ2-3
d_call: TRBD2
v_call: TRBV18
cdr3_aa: CASSPQGPSSGDTQYF
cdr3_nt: TGTGCCAGCTCCCCTCAAGGGCCCTCTAGCGGGGATACGCAGTATTTT

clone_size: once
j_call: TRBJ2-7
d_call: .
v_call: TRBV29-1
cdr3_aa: CSATEQGNYEQYF
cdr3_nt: TGCAGCGCAACGGAGCAGGGGAACTACGAGCAGTACTTC

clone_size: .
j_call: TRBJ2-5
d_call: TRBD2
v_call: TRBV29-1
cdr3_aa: CSVRLAVMPETQYF
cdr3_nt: TGCAGCGTTAGACTAGCGGTGATGCCAGAGACCCAGTACTTC

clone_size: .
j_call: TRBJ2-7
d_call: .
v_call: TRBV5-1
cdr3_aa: CASSLPWTGPGLSAYEQYF
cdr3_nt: TGCGCCAGCAGCTTGCCTTGGACAGGACCCGGACTATCGGCCTACGAGCAGTACTTC

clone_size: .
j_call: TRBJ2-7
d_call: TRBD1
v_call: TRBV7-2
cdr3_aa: CASSGDRVYSYEQYF
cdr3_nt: TGTGCCAGCAGCGGGGACAGGGTCTACTCGTACGAGCAGTACTTC

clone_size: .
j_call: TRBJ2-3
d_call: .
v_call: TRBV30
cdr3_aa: CAWTKSTDTQYF
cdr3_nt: TGTGCCTGGACAAAAAGCACAGATACGCAGTATTTT

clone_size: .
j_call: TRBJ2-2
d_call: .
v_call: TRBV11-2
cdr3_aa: CASSLEGGSTGELFF
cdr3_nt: TGTGCCAGCAGCTTAGAGGGGGGATCCACCGGGGAGCTGTTTTTT

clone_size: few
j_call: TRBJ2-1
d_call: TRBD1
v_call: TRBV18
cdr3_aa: CASSPGTGVGNEQFF
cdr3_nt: TGTGCCAGCTCGCCCGGGACAGGGGTGGGCAATGAGCAGTTCTTC

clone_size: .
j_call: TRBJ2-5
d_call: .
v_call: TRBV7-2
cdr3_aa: CASSLALKETQYF
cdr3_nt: TGTGCCAGCAGCTTAGCACTGAAAGAGACCCAGTACTTC

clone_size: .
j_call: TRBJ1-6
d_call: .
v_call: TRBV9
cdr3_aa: CASSVRGGVGNSPLHF
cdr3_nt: TGTGCCAGCAGCGTAAGGGGGGGCGTAGGTAATTCACCCCTCCACTTT

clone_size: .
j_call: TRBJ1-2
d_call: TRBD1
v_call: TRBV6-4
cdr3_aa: CASSAHPGQGANGYTF
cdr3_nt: TGTGCCAGCAGTGCACATCCGGGACAGGGGGCTAATGGCTACACCTTC

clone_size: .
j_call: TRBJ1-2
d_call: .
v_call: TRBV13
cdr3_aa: CASSLGLSESYGYTF
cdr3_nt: TGTGCCAGCAGCTTAGGTTTAAGTGAGAGCTATGGCTACACCTTC

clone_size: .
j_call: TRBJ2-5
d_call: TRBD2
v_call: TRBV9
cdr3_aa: CASSVGGGRETQYF
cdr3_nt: TGTGCCAGCAGCGTAGGGGGGGGTCGAGAGACCCAGTACTTC

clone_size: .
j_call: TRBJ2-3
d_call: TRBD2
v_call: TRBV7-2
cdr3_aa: CASSLEPGGRADTQYF
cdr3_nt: TGTGCCAGCAGCTTAGAGCCGGGGGGGCGAGCAGATACGCAGTATTTT

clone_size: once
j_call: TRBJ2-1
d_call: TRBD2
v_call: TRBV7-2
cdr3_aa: CASSSGLAGSNEQFF
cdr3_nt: TGTGCCAGCAGCTCCGGACTAGCGGGGTCAAATGAGCAGTTCTTC

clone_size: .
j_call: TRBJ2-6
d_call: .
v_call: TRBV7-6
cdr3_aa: CASSLAPRGWGANVLTF
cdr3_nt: TGTGCCAGCAGCTTAGCGCCAAGGGGGTGGGGGGCCAACGTCCTGACTTTC

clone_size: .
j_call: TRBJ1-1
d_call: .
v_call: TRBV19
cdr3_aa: CASSIDLSTGNTEAFF
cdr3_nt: TGTGCCAGTAGTATAGATCTTTCGACAGGGAACACTGAAGCTTTCTTT

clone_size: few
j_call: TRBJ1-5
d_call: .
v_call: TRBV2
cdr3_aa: CASSSVSSNQPQHF
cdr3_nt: TGTGCCAGCAGTTCGGTGTCTAGCAATCAGCCCCAGCATTTT

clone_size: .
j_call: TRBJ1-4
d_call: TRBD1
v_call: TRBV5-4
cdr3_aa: CASSSTGGAEKLFF
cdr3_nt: TGTGCCAGCAGCTCAACAGGGGGCGCGGAAAAACTGTTTTTT

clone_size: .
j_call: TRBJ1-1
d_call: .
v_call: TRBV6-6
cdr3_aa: CASSYRGGNTEAFF
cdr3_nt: TGTGCCAGCAGTTACCGCGGGGGAAACACTGAAGCTTTCTTT

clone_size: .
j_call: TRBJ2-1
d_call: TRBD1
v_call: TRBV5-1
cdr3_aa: CASSPGTAPYNEQFF
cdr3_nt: TGCGCCAGCAGCCCCGGGACAGCTCCTTACAATGAGCAGTTCTTC

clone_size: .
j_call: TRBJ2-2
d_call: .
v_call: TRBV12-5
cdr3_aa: CASGLFRVGTGELFF
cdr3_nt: TGTGCTAGTGGTTTGTTCAGGGTCGGGACCGGGGAGCTGTTTTTT

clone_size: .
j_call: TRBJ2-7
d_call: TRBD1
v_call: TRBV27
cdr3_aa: CASSPIFVTGQASYEQYF
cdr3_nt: TGTGCCAGCAGTCCCATTTTTGTCACGGGACAGGCTTCCTACGAGCAGTACTTC

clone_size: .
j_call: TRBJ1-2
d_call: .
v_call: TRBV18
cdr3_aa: CASSPKRDSPGYTF
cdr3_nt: TGTGCCAGCTCACCGAAACGGGACTCCCCGGGCTACACCTTC

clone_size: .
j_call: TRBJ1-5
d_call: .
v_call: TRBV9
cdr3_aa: CASSVAPREPQHF
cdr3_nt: TGTGCCAGCAGCGTAGCCCCTAGAGAGCCCCAGCATTTT

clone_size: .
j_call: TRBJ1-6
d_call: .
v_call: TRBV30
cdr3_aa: CAWRYPGSVTVGNSPLHF
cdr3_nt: TGTGCCTGGAGGTACCCGGGATCCGTTACCGTCGGTAATTCACCCCTCCACTTT

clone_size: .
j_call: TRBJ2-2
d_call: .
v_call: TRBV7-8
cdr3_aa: CASSLFAAGELFF
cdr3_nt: TGTGCCAGCAGCTTATTCGCGGCCGGGGAGCTGTTTTTT

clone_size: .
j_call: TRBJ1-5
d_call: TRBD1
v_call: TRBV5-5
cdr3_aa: CASSGVQGTVSSQPQHF
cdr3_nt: TGTGCCAGCAGCGGCGTCCAGGGGACAGTTTCCTCTCAGCCCCAGCATTTT

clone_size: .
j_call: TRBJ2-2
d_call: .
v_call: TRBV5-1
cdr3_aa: CASSLRSPGQNTGELFF
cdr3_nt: TGCGCCAGCAGCTTGCGTTCGCCGGGACAGAACACCGGGGAGCTGTTTTTT

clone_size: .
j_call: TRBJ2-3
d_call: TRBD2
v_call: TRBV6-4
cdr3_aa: CASSELAGGDTQYF
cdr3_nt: TGTGCCAGCAGTGAACTAGCGGGGGGAGATACGCAGTATTTT

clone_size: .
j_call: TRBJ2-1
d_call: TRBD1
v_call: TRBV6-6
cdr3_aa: CASSAGTGGYNEQFF
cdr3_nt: TGTGCCAGCAGCGCCGGGACAGGGGGCTACAATGAGCAGTTCTTC

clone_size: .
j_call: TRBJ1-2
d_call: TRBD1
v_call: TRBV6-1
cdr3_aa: CASSVTGTGGEGYTF
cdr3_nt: TGTGCCAGCAGTGTAACCGGGACAGGGGGCGAAGGCTACACCTTC

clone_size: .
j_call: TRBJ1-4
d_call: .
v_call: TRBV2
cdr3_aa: CASSDRRGGFQKLFF
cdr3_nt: TGTGCCAGCAGTGATCGGCGGGGAGGGTTTCAAAAACTGTTTTTT